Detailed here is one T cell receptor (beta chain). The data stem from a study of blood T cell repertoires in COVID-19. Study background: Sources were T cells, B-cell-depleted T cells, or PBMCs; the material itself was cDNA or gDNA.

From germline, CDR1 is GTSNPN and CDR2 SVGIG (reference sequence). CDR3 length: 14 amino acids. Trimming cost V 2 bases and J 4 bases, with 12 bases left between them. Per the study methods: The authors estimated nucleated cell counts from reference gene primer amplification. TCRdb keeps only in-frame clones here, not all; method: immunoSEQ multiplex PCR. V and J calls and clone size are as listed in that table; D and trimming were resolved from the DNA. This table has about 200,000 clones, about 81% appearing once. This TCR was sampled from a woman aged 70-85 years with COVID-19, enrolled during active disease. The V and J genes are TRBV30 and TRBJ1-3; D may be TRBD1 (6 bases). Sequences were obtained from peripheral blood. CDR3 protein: CAWSTDRRGNTIYF. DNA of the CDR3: TGTGCCTGGAGTACTGACAGGCGGGGAAACACCATATATTTT.